What follows describes a single TCR beta chain. Its specificity is not known. Sample time point: sample taken at primary tumor resection. Extraction of whole RNA from tumor, nontumor lung or frozen PBMC preceded unsorted sequencing. This record comes from a study of spatial heterogeneity in lung cancer. A single record per CDR3 protein comes from TCRdb applying MiXCR to the 5' RACE reads. Among some 15,000 distinct CDR3 sequences listed, 7% to 9% were seen once. Germline values: CDR1 SQVTM, CDR2 ANQGSEA. The CDR3 sequence is 15 residues long. Unmatched junction bases numbered 7, after V lost 3 bases and J lost 4 bases. General study results and limits: Expanded tumor TCRs that were ubiquitous appeared in blood more at resection than follow-up.

The sequencing used PBMCs, collected at surgery. The genes are TRBV29-1 and TRBJ1-2; TRBD1 matches 11 bases. This TCR was recovered from a female donor with early-stage non-small cell lung cancer. The CDR3 here is CSVDSAGTGGYGYTF. The CDR3, as DNA: TGCAGCGTTGACTCTGCCGGGACAGGGGGCTATGGCTACACCTTC.